These T cell receptor beta chains were read from a single sample in a study of technical replicates of blood from a handful of donors. Clones were read by immunoSEQ multiplex PCR, and TCRdb kept only the in-frame ones, dropping some. There are tens of thousands of clones in the sample; around nine tenths occur only once, and 0.25% to 0.35% lies in the top ten. Specimen: T cells isolated from PBMCs. Receptors were obtained from a human donor in good health. Both conserved end residues are part of each CDR3. D genes are given only for firm matches. Expanded clones are given a class, and other clones once, few, many or no size at all.

NA TRBJ1-4 NA TRBV15 CATSREGRNEKLFF TGTGCCACCAGCAGAGAGGGCAGAAATGAAAAACTGTTTTTT
once TRBJ1-4 NA TRBV27 CASTLRMLGEDLEKLFF TGTGCCAGCACACTAAGGATGTTAGGGGAGGATTTAGAAAAACTGTTTTTT
NA TRBJ1-1 NA TRBV10-3 CATGGVETEAFF TGTGCCACCGGGGGTGTGGAGACTGAAGCTTTCTTT
NA TRBJ2-5 TRBD1 TRBV27 CASSFTGEGETQYF TGTGCCAGCAGTTTCACAGGGGAAGGAGAGACCCAGTACTTC
NA TRBJ2-5 NA TRBV12-5 CASGLPTHGQETQYF TGTGCTAGTGGTCTTCCGACACATGGGCAAGAGACCCAGTACTTC
NA TRBJ1-1 NA TRBV4-2 CASSQVQSQGKDTEAFF TGTGCCAGCAGCCAAGTCCAGTCCCAGGGGAAGGACACTGAAGCTTTCTTT
many TRBJ1-1 NA TRBV5-1 CASADIKNTEAFF TGCGCCAGCGCAGACATCAAGAACACTGAAGCTTTCTTT
NA TRBJ1-4 NA TRBV29-1 CSARGAHREGNEKLFF TGCAGCGCAAGGGGGGCACACAGGGAGGGAAATGAAAAACTGTTTTTT
NA TRBJ2-1 NA TRBV11-2 CASSSLAITYNEQFF TGTGCCAGCAGCTCCCTAGCGATCACCTACAATGAGCAGTTCTTC
NA TRBJ1-2 NA TRBV7-2 CASTPDPSYGYTF TGTGCCAGCACTCCAGACCCTAGCTATGGCTACACCTTC
NA TRBJ2-3 TRBD2 TRBV9 CASSPRLAGGPGDTQYF TGTGCCAGCAGCCCCCGACTAGCGGGAGGGCCCGGAGATACGCAGTATTTT
NA TRBJ2-3 TRBD2 TRBV5-4 CASSLRLAGVGDTQYF TGTGCCAGCAGCCTCAGACTAGCGGGAGTTGGAGATACGCAGTATTTT
NA TRBJ1-2 TRBD1 TRBV2 CASSEIRQGAYGYTF TGTGCCAGCAGTGAAATCCGACAGGGGGCTTATGGCTACACCTTC
NA TRBJ2-7 NA TRBV9 CASSVGGSYEQYF TGTGCCAGCAGCGTAGGAGGGAGCTACGAGCAGTACTTC
NA TRBJ1-1 NA TRBV7-9 CASSLDWANTEAFF TGTGCCAGCAGCTTAGACTGGGCTAACACTGAAGCTTTCTTT
NA TRBJ2-7 NA TRBV27 CASRGGLWALEGEQYF TGTGCCAGCAGGGGCGGATTGTGGGCCCTTGAGGGCGAGCAGTACTTC
few TRBJ1-2 TRBD1 TRBV6-6 CASSYSPGGSDYGYTF TGTGCCAGCAGTTACTCACCAGGGGGCTCGGACTATGGCTACACCTTC
NA TRBJ1-5 NA TRBV27 CASTGVGGNQPQHF TGTGCCAGCACAGGGGTTGGTGGCAATCAGCCCCAGCATTTT
NA TRBJ2-1 TRBD2 TRBV19 CASSMASGDYNEQFF TGTGCCAGTAGTATGGCTAGCGGGGACTACAATGAGCAGTTCTTC
once TRBJ2-7 NA TRBV11-3 CASSPGLPFDEQYF TGTGCCAGCAGCCCGGGTTTGCCTTTTGACGAGCAGTACTTC
NA TRBJ1-1 TRBD1 TRBV2 CASSEGWGRGRATEAFF TGTGCCAGCAGTGAAGGTTGGGGCAGGGGGCGGGCCACTGAAGCTTTCTTT
NA TRBJ1-4 NA TRBV7-9 CASSLGQSATNEKLFF TGTGCCAGCAGCTTAGGACAGAGTGCAACTAATGAAAAACTGTTTTTT
NA TRBJ2-3 NA TRBV6-1 CASSEAAGRYGQYF TGTGCCAGCAGTGAAGCCGCAGGGCGATATGGGCAGTATTTT
once TRBJ2-2 NA TRBV7-2 CASSFSDGELFF TGTGCCAGCAGCTTCAGCGACGGGGAGCTGTTTTTT
NA TRBJ1-2 NA TRBV5-1 CASSLEVAGVGYTF TGCGCCAGCAGCTTGGAAGTGGCAGGGGTTGGCTACACCTTC
NA TRBJ1-5 NA TRBV11-2 CASSLDLQAYQPQHF TGTGCCAGCAGCTTAGATCTTCAGGCTTATCAGCCCCAGCATTTT
NA TRBJ1-5 TRBD1 TRBV23-1 CASPPGQSTSNQPQHF TGCGCCAGTCCTCCGGGACAGAGCACTAGCAATCAGCCCCAGCATTTT
NA TRBJ2-7 NA TRBV19 CASSRSSGVFYEQYF TGTGCCAGTAGCCGTAGTTCGGGAGTCTTCTACGAGCAGTACTTC
NA TRBJ1-5 TRBD1 TRBV4-1 CASSPGQGALWQPQHF TGCGCCAGCAGCCCCGGACAGGGGGCTTTATGGCAGCCCCAGCATTTT
NA TRBJ1-1 NA TRBV14 CASSHTGNTEAFF TGTGCCAGCAGCCACACGGGGAACACTGAAGCTTTCTTT
NA TRBJ2-7 TRBD1 TRBV18 CASSGGTGQYEQYF TGTGCCAGCTCAGGGGGGACAGGACAATACGAGCAGTACTTC
NA TRBJ1-2 NA TRBV30 CAWSVSRASYGYTF TGTGCCTGGAGTGTCTCCAGGGCGAGCTATGGCTACACCTTC
NA TRBJ1-2 NA TRBV4-1 CASSQRENYGYTF TGCGCCAGCAGCCAAAGGGAGAACTATGGCTACACCTTC
once TRBJ2-1 TRBD1 TRBV28 CASSPLGTGYNEQFF TGTGCCAGCAGTCCTCTAGGGACAGGGTATAATGAGCAGTTCTTC
NA TRBJ1-5 NA TRBV6-5 CASRPTGLSNQPQHF TGTGCCAGCAGGCCAACAGGGTTAAGCAATCAGCCCCAGCATTTT
NA TRBJ2-5 NA TRBV19 CASSTRGWVGETQYF TGTGCCAGTAGCACCCGAGGTTGGGTTGGAGAGACCCAGTACTTC
NA TRBJ1-1 NA TRBV6-6 CASNNRVSEAFF TGTGCCAGCAATAACAGGGTCTCTGAAGCTTTCTTT
NA TRBJ2-7 TRBD1 TRBV6-5 CASSYQGAGEQYF TGTGCCAGCAGTTACCAGGGGGCGGGCGAGCAGTACTTC
NA TRBJ1-2 TRBD1 TRBV18 CASSPPGQALMGYGYTF TGTGCCAGCTCACCACCAGGACAGGCTTTAATGGGCTATGGCTACACCTTC
NA TRBJ2-3 NA TRBV19 CASSDIARGTDTQYF TGTGCCAGTAGCGATATAGCTCGGGGCACAGATACGCAGTATTTT
NA TRBJ1-4 NA TRBV4-2 CASSQGDRDNEKLFF TGTGCCAGCAGCCAGGGCGACAGAGATAATGAAAAACTGTTTTTT
NA TRBJ1-2 TRBD1 TRBV29-1 CSVEDNRGTYGYTF TGCAGCGTTGAAGATAACAGGGGGACCTATGGCTACACCTTC
once TRBJ2-7 NA TRBV19 CASSIGEYEQYF TGTGCCAGTAGTATTGGGGAGTACGAGCAGTACTTC
few TRBJ1-5 NA TRBV6-1 CASSENPGTSSNQPQHF TGTGCCAGCAGTGAAAACCCCGGGACATCTAGCAATCAGCCCCAGCATTTT
NA TRBJ1-2 TRBD1 TRBV9 CASSVAQGAGYGYTF TGTGCCAGCAGCGTAGCGCAGGGGGCAGGCTATGGCTACACCTTC
NA TRBJ2-3 NA TRBV7-9 CASSPTVTDTQYF TGTGCCAGCAGCCCGACAGTCACAGATACGCAGTATTTT
once TRBJ1-3 NA TRBV12-5 CASGQGRGTGNTIYF TGTGCTAGTGGTCAGGGCCGCGGGACTGGAAACACCATATATTTT
NA TRBJ2-7 NA TRBV7-9 CASSLGGQPPEQYF TGTGCCAGCAGCTTAGGAGGACAACCACCCGAGCAGTACTTC
NA TRBJ2-7 NA TRBV5-6 CASSFWRGLSYEQYF TGTGCCAGCAGCTTTTGGCGGGGTTTATCTTACGAGCAGTACTTC
NA TRBJ1-1 TRBD1 TRBV28 CASRNRGSTEAFF TGTGCCAGCAGAAACAGGGGAAGCACTGAAGCTTTCTTT
NA TRBJ2-1 TRBD2 TRBV4-1 CASSTWTSGGIYNEQFF TGCGCCAGCAGCACTTGGACTAGCGGGGGGATTTACAATGAGCAGTTCTTC
NA TRBJ2-7 TRBD1 TRBV11-2 CASSLIFDRDYEQYF TGTGCCAGCAGCTTAATATTCGACAGGGACTACGAGCAGTACTTC
NA TRBJ1-2 NA TRBV30 CAWSVRREGYTF TGTGCCTGGAGTGTACGGCGGGAGGGCTACACCTTC